The T cell receptor beta chain under discussion was sequenced for a study of cytomegalovirus exposure and HLA in healthy donors. The germline V gene has CDR1 SGDLS and CDR2 YYNGEE. The CDR3 sequence is 14 residues long. Study-level results: The sole available immune exposure information was CMV serostatus.

These donors counted as nominally healthy when sampled, but unrecorded immune exposures were likely. PCR was performed using 60 Vbeta and 13 Jbeta primers. Profiling relied on immunoSEQ multiplex PCR, and the TCRdb table lists in-frame clones only, not all of them. Of fewer than 20,000 clones listed, around 80% are singletons. In the case of this clone: Its antigen is currently unknown. One end of the junction fails to match germline, which may point to a read error.

V usage is TRBV9 and J usage is TRBJ2-7; a weak D match, TRBD2 (6 bases). The sequencing sample was made of PBMCs. The clonotype originates from a human donor in good health. CDR3 DNA: TGTGCCCGCAGCGTAGGCGGTAGCGGCTACGAGCAGTACTTC. The encoded protein is CARSVGGSGYEQYF. The full variable domain, its missing parts supplied by reference TRBV9 and TRBJ2-7, is DSGVTQTPKHLITATGQRVTLRCSPRSGDLSVYWYQQSLDQGLQFLIQYYNGEERAKGNILERFSAQQFPDLHSELNLSSLELGDSALYFCARSVGGSGYEQYFGPGTRLTVT.